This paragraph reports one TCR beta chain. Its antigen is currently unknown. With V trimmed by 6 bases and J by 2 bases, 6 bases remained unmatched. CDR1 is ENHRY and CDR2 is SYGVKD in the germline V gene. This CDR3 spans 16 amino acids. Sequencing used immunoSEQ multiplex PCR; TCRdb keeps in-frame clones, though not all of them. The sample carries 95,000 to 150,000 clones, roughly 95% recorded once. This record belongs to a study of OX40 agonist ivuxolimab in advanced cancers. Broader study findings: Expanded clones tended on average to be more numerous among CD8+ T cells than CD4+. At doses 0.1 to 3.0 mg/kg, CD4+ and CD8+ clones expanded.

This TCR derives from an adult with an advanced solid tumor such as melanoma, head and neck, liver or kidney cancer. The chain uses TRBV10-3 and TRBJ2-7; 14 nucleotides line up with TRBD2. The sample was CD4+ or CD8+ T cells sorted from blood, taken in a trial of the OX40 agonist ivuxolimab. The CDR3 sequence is CAIRGTSGGSTYEQYF. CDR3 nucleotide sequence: TGTGCCATCAGAGGGACTAGCGGGGGATCAACCTACGAGCAGTACTTC.